A single sample gave rise to the 7 T cell receptor beta chains below, sequenced in a study of T cell clones after liver transplantation. Using immunoSEQ multiplex PCR, the repertoire was profiled, and TCRdb retains in-frame clones only, with some absent. The profile shows roughly 120,000 clones, less than 95% of them singletons. Sample: CD4+ T cells from blood, taken 12 months after liver transplant. The receptors here all came from a human patient who received a liver transplant. Some T cells may have come from the graft donor.

The gene calls are TRBV6-1 and TRBJ2-7; D possibly corresponds to TRBD2 (6 bases). V gave up 5 bases and J gave up 0 bases, with 11 bases separating them. This CDR3 has 14 amino acids. Germline CDR1 is MNHNS and CDR2 is SASEGT. CDR3 protein: CASSLGTDSYEQYF. CDR3 DNA sequence: TGTGCCAGCAGTCTGGGGACTGACTCCTACGAGCAGTACTTC.

The chain recombines TRBV4-2 with TRBJ2-7; 7 nucleotides align to TRBD2. Trimming cost V 5 bases and J 1 base; bases outside gene matches: 5. This CDR3 region has 14 residues. CDR1 is LGHNA and CDR2 is YNFKEQ in the germline V gene. The DNA of the CDR3 is TGTGCCAGCAGCTTTCGGACTAGTTCCTACGAGCAGTACTTC. Its protein product is CASSFRTSSYEQYF.

The chain joins TRBV5-8 to TRBJ2-1; 8 nucleotides line up with TRBD1. Germline values: CDR1 SGHTS, CDR2 YDEGEE. CDR3 size: 17 residues. The ends lost 4 bases at V and 6 bases at J; junction bases unmatched: 15. The CDR3, as DNA: TGTGCCAGCAGCCGGGGACAGGCATACAATTACCCCAATGAGCAGTTCTTC. Translating it yields CASSRGQAYNYPNEQFF.

The J gene is TRBJ2-5, the V gene TRBV5-4, with TRBD1 identical over 10 bases. The junction had 10 bases not matched to a gene; V was cut back by 0 bases and J by 5 bases. Germline lookup yields CDR1 SGHNT and CDR2 YYREEE (reference sequence). This CDR3 is built from 17 residues. CDR3 residues: CASSLAGRTGGGETQYF. As DNA, the CDR3 is TGTGCCAGCAGCTTGGCCGGGAGGACAGGGGGAGGGGAGACCCAGTACTTC.

The chain is built from TRBV27 and TRBJ1-1; the D is unclear. This CDR3 is built from 13 residues. V was trimmed by 0 bases and J by 5 bases, leaving 7 bases between them. Germline V gene data show CDR1 as MNHEY and CDR2 as SMNVEV (reference sequence). The CDR3 sequence is CASSLSVETEAFF. Here the CDR3 DNA reads TGTGCCAGCAGTTTATCCGTGGAGACTGAAGCTTTCTTT.

The gene calls are TRBV18 and TRBJ2-7, with D unresolved. The V and J ends lost 3 bases and 2 bases respectively, with 8 bases between them. Germline V gene sequence: CDR1 KGHSH, CDR2 LQKENI. This CDR3 region has 13 residues. In DNA form, the CDR3 reads TGTGCCAGCTCACCCTTCCGACCCTACGAGCAGTACTTC. Its protein is CASSPFRPYEQYF.

The chain carries TRBV15 and TRBJ2-7; D uncertain. The V gene's germline CDR1 is LNHNV and CDR2 YYDKDF (reference sequence). This CDR3 contains 17 residues. The ends were cut back, 1 base at V and 1 base at J, with 17 bases in the middle. The CDR3 reads CATSRVRSGPSSYEQYF. CDR3 sequence (DNA): TGTGCCACCAGCAGAGTTCGTTCCGGGCCCTCTTCCTACGAGCAGTACTTC.